Below, one T cell receptor (beta chain) is given with its context. The antigen is unknown. This sample is part of a study of neoadjuvant nivolumab and ipilimumab in lung cancer. Across the study: The combination arm added day-1 ipilimumab 1 mg/kg to nivolumab 3 mg/kg on days 1, 15, 29. General study findings and limits: Pretherapy blood TCR richness correlated positively with resected tumor richness. From pretherapy to surgery, tumor richness and clonality rose with dual therapy.

V lost 0 bases and J 0 bases, leaving 8 bases between the germline ends. CDR1 MNHNY and CDR2 SVGAGI come from the germline V gene (reference sequence). The CDR3 is 16 amino acids. Repertoires were generated with immunoSEQ multiplex PCR, while TCRdb's copy carries only in-frame clones and drops some. The table lists under 9,000 clones, approximately 80% of them singletons. The sample was tumor tissue, taken after neoadjuvant nivolumab, alone or with ipilimumab, at or shortly before surgery. The receptor was derived from an adult with non-small cell lung cancer. This sequence joins TRBV6-6 and TRBJ2-2; D may correspond to TRBD1 or TRBD2 (6 bases each). In nucleotides, the CDR3 is TGTGCCAGCAGTTACTCAGGGGGGACGAACACCGGGGAGCTGTTTTTT. As protein: CASSYSGGTNTGELFF.